The rows below give T cell receptor beta chains drawn from one sample of a study of T cell responses to AZD1222 COVID-19 vaccine. Data came from immunoSEQ multiplex PCR; TCRdb stores just in-frame clones and leaves some out. The sample includes under 45,000 clones, around four fifths of them seen just once. Sample: peripheral blood, taken 28 days after the second AZD1222 dose. Receptors were obtained from an adult who received the AZD1222 COVID-19 vaccine. Both conserved end residues are part of each CDR3. The order of the fields is V gene, D gene, J gene, clone size, CDR3 protein, CDR3 DNA. A D gene is named only where the DNA matches it firmly. Only part of the rows carry a size: once, few, many, or a class if the clone is expanded.

TRBV6-5,NA,TRBJ1-6,NA,CASSIGQENSPLHF,TGTGCCAGCAGTATTGGACAAGAAAATTCACCCCTCCACTTT
TRBV5-4,TRBD1,TRBJ1-2,NA,CASSLAQRTGPNYGYTF,TGTGCCAGCAGCTTGGCTCAGCGGACAGGGCCAAACTATGGCTACACCTTC
TRBV9,TRBD2,TRBJ2-5,NA,CASSPFEGLVKETQYF,TGTGCCAGCAGCCCCTTCGAGGGACTAGTAAAAGAGACCCAGTACTTC
TRBV6-5,NA,TRBJ1-1,NA,CASSQNRYTEAFF,TGTGCCAGCAGTCAAAACAGGTACACTGAAGCTTTCTTT
TRBV7-3,TRBD1,TRBJ1-1,NA,CASSLGTANTEAFF,TGTGCCAGCAGCTTGGGGACAGCGAACACTGAAGCTTTCTTT
TRBV2,NA,TRBJ1-2,few,CASWRTDYGYTF,TGTGCCTCCTGGAGGACAGACTATGGCTACACCTTC
TRBV19,TRBD1,TRBJ1-1,NA,CASSTRQGNTEAFF,TGTGCCAGTAGTACCCGACAGGGGAACACTGAAGCTTTCTTT
TRBV30,NA,TRBJ1-5,NA,CAWSVRTEGLQPQHF,TGTGCCTGGAGTGTCCGGACGGAGGGTTTACAGCCCCAGCATTTT
TRBV6-6,NA,TRBJ1-2,NA,CASMLRGPNYGYTF,TGTGCCAGCATGTTAAGGGGCCCTAACTATGGCTACACCTTC
TRBV2,NA,TRBJ2-3,NA,CASSEWEISTDTQYF,TGTGCCAGCAGTGAATGGGAAATAAGCACAGATACGCAGTATTTT
TRBV9,NA,TRBJ2-5,NA,CASSATGLQETQYF,TGTGCCAGCAGCGCCACAGGGCTGCAAGAGACCCAGTACTTC
TRBV3-1/TRBV3-2,NA,TRBJ1-2,once,CASSPRVGGYGYTF,TGTGCCAGCAGCCCAAGGGTAGGGGGCTATGGCTACACCTTC
TRBV2,NA,TRBJ1-3,NA,CASSVGHSGNTIYF,TGTGCCAGCAGTGTTGGACACTCTGGAAACACCATATATTTT
TRBV6-5,TRBD1,TRBJ2-1,NA,CASSLRDRVYNEQFF,TGTGCCAGCAGCCTCCGGGACAGGGTTTACAATGAGCAGTTCTTC
TRBV7-3,NA,TRBJ2-2,NA,CASRDPGRGGELFF,TGTGCCAGCAGAGACCCAGGGCGGGGCGGGGAGCTGTTTTTT
TRBV11-2,TRBD1,TRBJ2-7,NA,CASSQQQTGSHEQYF,TGTGCCAGCAGCCAACAGCAGACAGGGTCCCACGAGCAGTACTTC
TRBV6-6,NA,TRBJ2-2,once,CASSYAGDPLSGELFF,TGTGCCAGCAGTTACGCCGGGGACCCCCTTTCGGGGGAGCTGTTTTTT
TRBV27,TRBD1,TRBJ2-7,NA,CASTSPRTGVNEQYF,TGTGCCAGCACCTCCCCCCGGACAGGGGTTAACGAGCAGTACTTC
TRBV30,TRBD2,TRBJ2-2,NA,CAWRRRGGNTGELFF,TGTGCCTGGCGGAGGCGGGGGGGTAACACCGGGGAGCTGTTTTTT
TRBV6-5,NA,TRBJ2-7,NA,CASRIIRGDYEQYF,TGTGCCAGCAGGATAATACGCGGGGACTACGAGCAGTACTTC
TRBV19,NA,TRBJ1-5,NA,CASSPRYSNQPQHF,TGTGCCAGTAGTCCCCGTTATAGCAATCAGCCCCAGCATTTT
TRBV5-6,TRBD2,TRBJ2-1,NA,CASIRTSGGIYNEQFF,TGTGCCAGCATCAGGACTAGCGGGGGGATTTACAATGAGCAGTTCTTC
TRBV30,NA,TRBJ1-4,NA,CAWKKGSNEKLFF,TGTGCCTGGAAGAAAGGGAGTAATGAAAAACTGTTTTTT
TRBV4-1,TRBD1,TRBJ1-2,NA,CASSQDAGGVGGYTF,TGCGCCAGCAGCCAAGATGCAGGGGGCGTGGGTGGCTACACCTTC
TRBV5-6,NA,TRBJ2-7,NA,CASSSTWEQYF,TGTGCCAGCAGCTCCACTTGGGAGCAGTACTTC
TRBV5-1,NA,TRBJ2-7,once,CASSLVVTGRNEQYF,TGCGCCAGCAGCTTAGTCGTGACAGGGAGGAACGAGCAGTACTTC
TRBV6-2/TRBV6-3,NA,TRBJ1-2,NA,CASSYSNRRIYGYTF,TGTGCCAGCAGTTACTCGAACAGGCGAATCTATGGCTACACCTTC
TRBV5-6,NA,TRBJ2-7,NA,CASSPGGGEQYF,TGTGCCAGCAGCCCCGGCGGTGGGGAGCAGTACTTC
TRBV7-2,NA,TRBJ1-6,NA,CASSLESRLNSPLHF,TGTGCCAGCAGCTTAGAATCCAGGTTGAATTCACCCCTCCACTTT
TRBV3-1/TRBV3-2,TRBD2,TRBJ2-1,NA,CASSQTSGGSREQFF,TGTGCCAGCAGCCAAACTAGCGGGGGCTCTCGGGAGCAGTTCTTC
TRBV7-3,TRBD2,TRBJ2-3,NA,CASSQAGGSTDTQYF,TGTGCCAGCAGCCAGGCGGGGGGTAGCACAGATACGCAGTATTTT
TRBV7-7,NA,TRBJ2-3,NA,CASSQSVGADTQYF,TGTGCTAGCAGCCAAAGTGTGGGGGCAGATACGCAGTATTTT
TRBV19,NA,TRBJ2-7,NA,CASSIRAGAINEQYF,TGTGCCAGTAGTATCCGGGCCGGGGCGATAAACGAGCAGTACTTC
TRBV28,TRBD2,TRBJ2-7,NA,CASSLPGTSHYEQYF,TGTGCCAGCAGTCTACCCGGGACTAGTCACTACGAGCAGTACTTC
TRBV7-2,NA,TRBJ1-1,NA,CASSLVRLNTEAFF,TGTGCCAGCAGCTTAGTTAGATTGAACACTGAAGCTTTCTTT
TRBV12-3/TRBV12-4,NA,TRBJ1-3,NA,CANIRSGNTIYF,TGTGCCAATATTCGGTCTGGAAACACCATATATTTT
TRBV2,TRBD1,TRBJ2-7,NA,CASSGTGGFPSYEQYF,TGTGCCAGCAGCGGAACAGGGGGCTTCCCCTCCTACGAGCAGTACTTC
TRBV25-1,NA,TRBJ1-3,NA,CASSAGTFGNTIYF,TGTGCCAGCAGTGCAGGGACTTTCGGAAACACCATATATTTT
TRBV28,NA,TRBJ2-5,NA,CASSSEETQYF,TGTGCCAGCAGTTCGGAGGAGACCCAGTACTTC
TRBV7-8,NA,TRBJ2-1,NA,CASTLRLAGADEQFF,TGTGCCAGCACCTTGCGACTTGCGGGGGCGGATGAGCAGTTCTTC
TRBV25-1,NA,TRBJ1-1,NA,CASSARLMNTEAFF,TGTGCCAGCAGTGCCAGATTAATGAACACTGAAGCTTTCTTT
TRBV3-1/TRBV3-2,NA,TRBJ1-2,few,CASSQAQGEVYRGYTF,TGTGCCAGCAGCCAAGCACAGGGAGAGGTTTATCGTGGCTACACCTTC
TRBV6-5,NA,TRBJ1-6,NA,CASRGAAVPHSPLHF,TGTGCCTCGCGTGGGGCCGCTGTCCCCCACTCACCCCTCCACTTT
TRBV5-1,NA,TRBJ1-1,NA,CASSSGRNTEAFF,TGCGCCAGCAGCTCCGGGAGGAACACTGAAGCTTTCTTT
TRBV25-1,TRBD1,TRBJ1-2,NA,CASSHRTGNYGYTF,TGTGCCAGCAGCCATAGGACAGGAAACTATGGCTACACCTTC
TRBV5-6,NA,TRBJ1-5,NA,CASSFSAGLYSNQPQHF,TGTGCCAGCAGCTTTTCCGCGGGACTTTATAGCAATCAGCCCCAGCATTTT
TRBV12-3/TRBV12-4,NA,TRBJ2-1,NA,CASSLIVVNEQFF,TGTGCCAGCAGTTTGATAGTTGTAAATGAGCAGTTCTTC
TRBV19,TRBD1,TRBJ1-5,NA,CASEDRVGQPQHF,TGTGCCAGTGAGGACAGGGTTGGGCAGCCCCAGCATTTT
TRBV28,NA,TRBJ1-2,NA,CASATGFYGYTF,TGTGCCAGCGCCACGGGCTTCTATGGCTACACCTTC
TRBV14,TRBD2,TRBJ2-3,NA,CASSQVSGGADTQYF,TGTGCCAGCAGCCAAGTCTCCGGGGGGGCAGATACGCAGTATTTT
TRBV5-1,NA,TRBJ2-2,once,CAGRVNTGELFF,TGCGCCGGCAGGGTGAACACCGGGGAGCTGTTTTTT
TRBV23-1,NA,TRBJ1-2,few,CASSQYTGDPNYGYTF,TGCGCCAGCAGTCAATATACCGGGGACCCCAACTATGGCTACACCTTC
TRBV9,TRBD1,TRBJ1-6,NA,CASSPGRGGNNSPLHF,TGTGCCAGCAGCCCCGGACGAGGGGGCAACAATTCACCCCTCCACTTT
TRBV29-1,TRBD1,TRBJ1-4,NA,CSGRTGANEKLFF,TGCAGCGGACGGACAGGGGCGAATGAAAAACTGTTTTTT
TRBV9,TRBD1,TRBJ2-3,medium-sized,CASSVEDWTGSTDTQYF,TGTGCCAGCAGCGTAGAGGATTGGACAGGCAGCACAGATACGCAGTATTTT